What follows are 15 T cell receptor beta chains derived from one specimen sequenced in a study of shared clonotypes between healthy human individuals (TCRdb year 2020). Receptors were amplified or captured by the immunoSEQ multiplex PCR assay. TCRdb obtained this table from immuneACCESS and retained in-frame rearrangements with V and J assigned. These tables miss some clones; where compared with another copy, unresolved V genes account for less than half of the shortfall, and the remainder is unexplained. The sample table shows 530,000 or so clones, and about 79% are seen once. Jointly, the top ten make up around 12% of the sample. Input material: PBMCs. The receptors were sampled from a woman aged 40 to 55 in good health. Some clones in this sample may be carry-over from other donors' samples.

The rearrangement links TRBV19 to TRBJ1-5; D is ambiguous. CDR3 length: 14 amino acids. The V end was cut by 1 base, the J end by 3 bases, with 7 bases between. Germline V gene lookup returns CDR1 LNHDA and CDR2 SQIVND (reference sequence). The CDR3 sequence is CASSIGQHNQPQHF. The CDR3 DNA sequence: TGTGCCAGTAGTATAGGTCAGCACAATCAGCCCCAGCATTTT.

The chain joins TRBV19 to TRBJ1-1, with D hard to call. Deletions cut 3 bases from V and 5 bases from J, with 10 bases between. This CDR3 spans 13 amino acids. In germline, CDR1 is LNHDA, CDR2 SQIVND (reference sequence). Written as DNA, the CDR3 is TGTGCCAGTAGTATGGGCCGGCAAACTGAAGCTTTCTTT. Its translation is CASSMGRQTEAFF.

CDR3 residues: CASSLAGRSEAFF. DNA for the CDR3: TGCGCCAGCAGCTTGGCCGGGCGGTCTGAAGCTTTCTTT. V usage is TRBV5-1 and J usage is TRBJ1-1, with D hard to call. Per germline, CDR1 SGHRS and CDR2 YFSETQ. The CDR3 length is 13 residues. The ends were cut back, 0 bases at V and 6 bases at J, with 9 bases in the middle. Variable domain in full (rest from reference TRBV5-1 and TRBJ1-1): KAGVTQTPRYLIKTRGQQVTLSCSPISGHRSVSWYQQTPGQGLQFLFEYFSETQRNKGNFPGRFSGRQFSNSRSEMNVSTLELGDSALYLCASSLAGRSEAFFGQGTRLTVV.

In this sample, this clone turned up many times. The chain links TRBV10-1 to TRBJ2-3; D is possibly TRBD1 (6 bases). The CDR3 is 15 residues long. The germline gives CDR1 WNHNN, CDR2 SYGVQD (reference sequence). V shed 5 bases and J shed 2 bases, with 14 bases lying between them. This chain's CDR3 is CASSSGESDTDTQYF. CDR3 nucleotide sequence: TGCGCCAGCAGTTCAGGGGAAAGCGACACAGATACGCAGTATTTT.

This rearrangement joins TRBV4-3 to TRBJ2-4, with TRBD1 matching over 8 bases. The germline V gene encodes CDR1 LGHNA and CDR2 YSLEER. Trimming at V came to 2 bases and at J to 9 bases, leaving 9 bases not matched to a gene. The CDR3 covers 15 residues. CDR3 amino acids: CASSQTVDRDGIQYF. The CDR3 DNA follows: TGCGCCAGCAGCCAAACCGTGGACAGGGATGGCATTCAGTACTTC.

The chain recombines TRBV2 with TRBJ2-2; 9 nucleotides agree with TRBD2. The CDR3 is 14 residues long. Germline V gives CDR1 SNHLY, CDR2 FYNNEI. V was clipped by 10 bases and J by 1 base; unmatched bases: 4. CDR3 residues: CANRLAENTGELFF. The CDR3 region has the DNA TGTGCCAACAGACTAGCGGAGAACACCGGGGAGCTGTTTTTT.

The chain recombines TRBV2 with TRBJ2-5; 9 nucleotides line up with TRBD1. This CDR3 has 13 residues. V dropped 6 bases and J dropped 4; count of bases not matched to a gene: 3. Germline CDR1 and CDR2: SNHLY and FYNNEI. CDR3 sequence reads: CASRGTGIETQYF. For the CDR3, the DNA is TGTGCCAGCAGGGGGACAGGGATAGAGACCCAGTACTTC.

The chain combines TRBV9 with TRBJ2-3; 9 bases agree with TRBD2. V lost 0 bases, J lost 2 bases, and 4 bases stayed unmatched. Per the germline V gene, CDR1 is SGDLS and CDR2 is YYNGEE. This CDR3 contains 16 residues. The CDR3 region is CASSVVGTSTTDTQYF. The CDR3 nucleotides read TGTGCCAGCAGCGTAGTGGGGACTAGCACCACAGATACGCAGTATTTT. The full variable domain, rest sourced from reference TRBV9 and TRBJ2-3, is DSGVTQTPKHLITATGQRVTLRCSPRSGDLSVYWYQQSLDQGLQFLIQYYNGEERAKGNILERFSAQQFPDLHSELNLSSLELGDSALYFCASSVVGTSTTDTQYFGPGTRLTVL.

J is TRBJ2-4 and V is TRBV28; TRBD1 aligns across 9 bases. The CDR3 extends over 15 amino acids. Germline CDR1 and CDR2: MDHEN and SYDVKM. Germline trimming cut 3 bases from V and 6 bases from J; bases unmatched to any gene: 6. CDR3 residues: CASSFRDRVANIQYF. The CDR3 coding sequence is TGTGCCAGCAGTTTCCGGGACAGGGTAGCAAACATTCAGTACTTC.

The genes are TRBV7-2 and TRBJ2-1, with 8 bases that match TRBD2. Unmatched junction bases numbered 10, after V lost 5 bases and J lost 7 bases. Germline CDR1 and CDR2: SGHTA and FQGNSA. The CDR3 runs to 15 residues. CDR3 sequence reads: CASSPRVAGRNEQFF. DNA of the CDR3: TGTGCCAGCAGCCCTAGGGTAGCGGGACGAAATGAGCAGTTCTTC.

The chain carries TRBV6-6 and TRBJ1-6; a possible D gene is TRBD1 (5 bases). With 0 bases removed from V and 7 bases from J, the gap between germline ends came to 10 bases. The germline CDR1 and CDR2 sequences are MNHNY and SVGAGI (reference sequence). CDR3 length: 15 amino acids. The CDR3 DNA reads TGTGCCAGCAGTTACTCTGGGGGGGAGAATTCACCCCTCCACTTT. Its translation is CASSYSGGENSPLHF.

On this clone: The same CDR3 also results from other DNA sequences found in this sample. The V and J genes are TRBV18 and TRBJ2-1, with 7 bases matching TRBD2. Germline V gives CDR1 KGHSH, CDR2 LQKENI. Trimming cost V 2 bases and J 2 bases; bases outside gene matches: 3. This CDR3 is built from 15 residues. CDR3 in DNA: TGTGCCAGCTCACCATTAGCGGGCGCCTACAATGAGCAGTTCTTC. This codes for CASSPLAGAYNEQFF.

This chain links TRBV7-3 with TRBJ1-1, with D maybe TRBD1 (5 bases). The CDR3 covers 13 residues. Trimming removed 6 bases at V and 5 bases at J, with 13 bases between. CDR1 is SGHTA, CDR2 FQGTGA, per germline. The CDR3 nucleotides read TGTGCCAGCAGAGGGTCCCCAGGGACTGAAGCTTTCTTT. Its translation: CASRGSPGTEAFF.

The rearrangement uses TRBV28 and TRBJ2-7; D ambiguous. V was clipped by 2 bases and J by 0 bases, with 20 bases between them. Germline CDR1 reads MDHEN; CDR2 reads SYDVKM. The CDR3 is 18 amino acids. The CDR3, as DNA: TGTGCCAGCAGTTTAGATCTATTTTCAGGAGCGAGCTCCTACGAGCAGTACTTC. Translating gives CASSLDLFSGASSYEQYF. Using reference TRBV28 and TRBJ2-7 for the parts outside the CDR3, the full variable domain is DVKVTQSSRYLVKRTGEKVFLECVQDMDHENMFWYRQDPGLGLRLIYFSYDVKMKEKGDIPEGYSVSREKKERFSLILESASTNQTSMYLCASSLDLFSGASSYEQYFGPGTRLTVT.

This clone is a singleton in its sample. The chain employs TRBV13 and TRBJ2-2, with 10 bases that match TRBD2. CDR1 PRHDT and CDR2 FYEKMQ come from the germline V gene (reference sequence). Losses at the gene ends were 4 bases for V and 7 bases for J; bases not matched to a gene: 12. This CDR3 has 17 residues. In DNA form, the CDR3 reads TGTGCCAGCAGCTCCCCTACTAGCGGGGATCCGGGCGGGGAGCTGTTTTTT. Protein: CASSSPTSGDPGGELFF.